Listed here are 14 T cell receptor beta chains from one sample, sequenced in a study of neoadjuvant anti-PD-1 for oral cavity cancer (dated by TCRdb to the early 2020s). Library preparation was by the immunoSEQ multiplex PCR assay. TCRdb retrieved this table from immuneACCESS and kept in-frame rearrangements only. Not all clones are present; in checked studies, unresolved V genes account for under half, and no reason is known for the remainder. For this sample the table gives about 12,000 clones, of which 71% were detected only once. Jointly, the top ten make up more than 2.5% of the sample. Sample time point, as interpreted from the label and publication: after neoadjuvant nivolumab, at surgical resection. Sequenced material: PBMCs, taken after nivolumab (anti-PD-1) treatment. The origin of the receptors is a person aged 40 to 85 with oral cavity squamous cell carcinoma.

CDR3 DNA: TGTGCCACCGGAGAGGCAGGGAGGACCGGGGAGCTGTTTTTT. Translating gives CATGEAGRTGELFF. The chain carries TRBV6-1 and TRBJ2-2; D might be TRBD2 (6 bases). V was trimmed by 10 bases and J by 5 bases, leaving 17 bases between them. The length of the CDR3 is 14 residues. Germline V gene data show CDR1 as MNHNS and CDR2 as SASEGT.

The rearrangement uses TRBV19 and TRBJ1-5; unclear D gene. Germline CDR1 and CDR2: LNHDA and SQIVND (reference sequence). The CDR3 length is 17 residues. The germline V and J ends were trimmed by 5 bases and 4 bases, with 21 bases remaining between them. As DNA, the CDR3 is TGTGCCAGTAGTCCCCAGTGGTGGAGTAGGAGTAATCAGCCCCAGCATTTT. Its translation: CASSPQWWSRSNQPQHF.

This clone turned up a few times. The chain joins TRBV7-9 to TRBJ1-4; no clear D gene. The CDR3 runs to 11 residues. Trimming pared 5 bases from V and 13 bases from J, leaving 11 bases between. Per the germline V gene, CDR1 is SEHNR and CDR2 is FQNEAQ (reference sequence). In nucleotides, the CDR3 is TGTGCCAGCAGCATCCAAGCTCGACTGTTTTTT. Protein product: CASSIQARLFF.

V usage is TRBV30 and J usage is TRBJ2-3; the D is unclear. CDR3 length: 14 residues. Germline assignment: CDR1 GTSNPN and CDR2 SVGIG (reference sequence). Trimming cost V 1 base and J 0 bases, with 8 bases left between them. In DNA, the CDR3 is TGTGCCTGGAGTGGAGGCGGTAGCACAGATACGCAGTATTTT. Residues: CAWSGGGSTDTQYF.

The CDR3 coding sequence is TGTGCCATCAGCGGGAGTTTTTGGGGGGCAACGAGCTCTGGGGCCAACGTCCTGACTTTC. It is translated as CAISGSFWGATSSGANVLTF. The chain employs TRBV10-3 and TRBJ2-6; D is possibly TRBD1 or TRBD2 (6 bases each). Germline CDR1 is ENHRY and CDR2 is SYGVKD. CDR3 size: 20 residues. V was cut by 6 bases and J by 0 bases, with 24 bases left in between.

The chain recombines TRBV7-3 with TRBJ2-3; D may match TRBD1 or TRBD2 (5 bases each). Germline lookup yields CDR1 SGHTA and CDR2 FQGTGA. The length of the CDR3 is 15 residues. V shed 6 bases and J shed 1 base, with 14 bases lying between them. CDR3 sequence reads: CASSPRDAGTDTQYF. The CDR3 DNA reads as TGTGCCAGCAGTCCTCGGGACGCGGGCACAGATACGCAGTATTTT.

This chain uses TRBV7-6 with TRBJ2-7; D possibly corresponds to TRBD2 (6 bases). Trimming shortened V by 1 base and J by 1 base, and 8 bases separated the two germline ends. The V gene's germline CDR1 is SGHVS and CDR2 FNYEAQ. CDR3 length: 14 amino acids. The CDR3 DNA reads as TGTGCCAGCAGCTTAGTTGCGGGGTCCTACGAGCAGTACTTC. Its translation: CASSLVAGSYEQYF.

This chain connects TRBV9 to TRBJ1-1; D unresolved. V was pared by 0 bases and J by 1 base, with 4 bases between. This CDR3 contains 13 residues. From germline, CDR1 is SGDLS and CDR2 YYNGEE. As DNA, the CDR3 is TGTGCCAGCAGCGTAGGGCGGAACACTGAAGCTTTCTTT. Translated, it gives CASSVGRNTEAFF.

V usage is TRBV11-2 and J usage is TRBJ2-6; D is perhaps TRBD1 (6 bases). V was trimmed by 5 bases and J by 0 bases, leaving 14 bases between them. The CDR3 totals 17 residues. Germline V gene sequence: CDR1 SGHAT, CDR2 FQNNGV. The CDR3 spells CASSPIHRASGANVLTF. CDR3 coding DNA: TGTGCCAGCAGCCCAATTCACAGGGCCTCTGGGGCCAACGTCCTGACTTTC.

This chain links TRBV27 with TRBJ1-1; D is possibly TRBD1 (6 bases). V dropped 3 bases and J dropped 5 bases, with 13 bases sitting between them. The V gene's germline CDR1 is MNHEY and CDR2 SMNVEV (reference sequence). The CDR3 totals 14 residues. CDR3 sequence reads: CASSFRRGETEAFF. The CDR3 DNA is TGTGCCAGCAGTTTCCGGAGGGGGGAGACTGAAGCTTTCTTT.

The sample holds a few counts of this clone. The chain uses TRBV5-1 and TRBJ1-1; 8 nucleotides line up with TRBD1. J was trimmed by 3 bases and V by 5 bases; bases with no gene match: 6. The CDR3 runs 14 residues. Germline CDR1 SGHRS, CDR2 YFSETQ. The CDR3 coding sequence is TGCGCCAGCAGTCAGGGGGCGCAAGACACTGAAGCTTTCTTT. Its protein product is CASSQGAQDTEAFF.

This clone has more than one count but fewer than ten. The V and J genes are TRBV7-9 and TRBJ2-7; 10 bases line up with TRBD2. CDR1 and CDR2 (germline): SEHNR, FQNEAQ (reference sequence). This CDR3 spans 18 amino acids. Trimming took 2 bases from V and 2 from J; bases not matched to a gene: 12. The CDR3 reads CASSLPPTLAGATYEQYF. CDR3 bases: TGTGCCAGCAGCTTACCCCCGACTCTAGCGGGGGCCACCTACGAGCAGTACTTC.

The V and J genes are TRBV7-9 and TRBJ2-1; TRBD2 matches at 11 bases. Germline V CDR1 and CDR2: SEHNR, FQNEAQ (reference sequence). There are 15 residues in the CDR3. Trimming removed 3 bases from V and 7 bases from J; junction bases left unmatched: 5. The CDR3 sequence is CASSFTSGRSNEQFF. As DNA, the CDR3 is TGTGCCAGCAGCTTTACTAGCGGGAGATCTAATGAGCAGTTCTTC.

The chain carries TRBV13 and TRBJ2-5; weak D call: TRBD2 (5 bases). Trimming removed 2 bases at V and 7 bases at J, with 5 bases between. The germline V gene encodes CDR1 PRHDT and CDR2 FYEKMQ (reference sequence). The CDR3 is 11 amino acids. The CDR3 sequence is CASSLRGTQYF. The CDR3 DNA is TGTGCCAGCAGCTTACGGGGGACCCAGTACTTC.